The 30 T cell receptor beta chains below were found in one sample sequenced in a study of T-cell reconstitution after alpha-beta-depleted transplantation in children. During its preparation, the TCRbeta library received unique molecular identifiers. MiXCR was run by TCRdb on the PCR reads, yielding one entry per CDR3 protein. Counted here are under 850,000 distinct CDR3 sequences, roughly 14% occurring once; the ten biggest clones make up around 0.76%. This sample comprised PBMCs, obtained before TCRalphabeta/CD19-depleted stem cell transplant. Every receptor here comes from a girl aged 2 to 9 with congenital amegakaryocytic thrombocytopenia, due to receive a stem cell transplant.

J is TRBJ2-1 and V is TRBV6-5; D is unclear. Trimming removed 1 base at V and 0 bases at J, with 16 bases between. Germline V CDR1 and CDR2: MNHEY, SVGAGI. The length of the CDR3 is 18 residues. The CDR3 DNA is TGTGCCAGCAGTTACTTTAGGATTCAACCTAGCTCCTACAATGAGCAGTTCTTC. This gives the protein CASSYFRIQPSSYNEQFF.

This clonotype was recorded at least ten times. The chain has TRBV20-1 and TRBJ2-1; D is possibly TRBD2 (6 bases). Deletions cut 5 bases from V and 0 bases from J, with 14 bases between. Per the germline V gene, CDR1 is DFQATT and CDR2 is SNEGSKA (reference sequence). This CDR3 has 15 residues. As DNA, the CDR3 is TGCAGTGCTCCGAATGGGGGGAACTCCTACAATGAGCAGTTCTTC. It yields the protein CSAPNGGNSYNEQFF.

This clonotype was seen a handful of times. This chain uses TRBV11-2 with TRBJ1-1, with unresolved D. Trimming left V 5 bases short and J 7 bases short, with 17 bases between. CDR3 length: 14 residues. CDR1 and CDR2 from the germline V gene are SGHAT and FQNNGV. Written as DNA, the CDR3 is TGTGCCAGCAGCCCGGTCAGCGGCACCCGTGAAGCTTTCTTT. This gives the protein CASSPVSGTREAFF.

This clonotype was counted many times. This chain connects TRBV20-1 to TRBJ2-7; the D is unclear. The CDR3 extends over 11 amino acids. CDR1 is DFQATT and CDR2 is SNEGSKA in the germline V gene (reference sequence). This chain's CDR3 is CSVEGTYEQYF. DNA of the CDR3: TGCAGCGTGGAAGGCACCTACGAGCAGTACTTC.

The gene calls are TRBV5-1 and TRBJ2-3, with D hard to call. V was shortened by 0 bases and J by 5 bases, with 13 bases between the two germline ends. Germline CDR1 and CDR2: SGHRS and YFSETQ. This CDR3 is 15 amino acids long. CDR3 sequence reads: CASSLGGYDGDTQYF. The CDR3 coding sequence is TGCGCCAGCAGCTTGGGTGGGTATGATGGAGATACGCAGTATTTT.

At least ten counts were recorded for this clonotype. V and J are TRBV28 and TRBJ2-1, with D unclear. The CDR3 runs to 15 residues. V was shortened by 4 bases and J by 7 bases, with 17 bases between the two germline ends. Germline CDR1 is MDHEN and CDR2 is SYDVKM. CDR3 DNA sequence: TGTGCCAGCAGTTGGTTTAGCCTGGAGATAAATGAGCAGTTCTTC. Its translation: CASSWFSLEINEQFF. Full variable domain (missing parts from reference TRBV28 and TRBJ2-1): DVKVTQSSRYLVKRTGEKVFLECVQDMDHENMFWYRQDPGLGLRLIYFSYDVKMKEKGDIPEGYSVSREKKERFSLILESASTNQTSMYLCASSWFSLEINEQFFGPGTRLTVL.

The V call is TRBV12-5, the J call TRBJ1-1; TRBD1 might be the D (5 bases). V lost 2 bases to trimming and J lost 0 bases, with 7 bases between them. CDR3 length: 14 residues. In germline, CDR1 is LGHNT, CDR2 FRNRAP. The CDR3 reads CASGLQGLNTEAFF. The DNA for the CDR3 is TGTGCTAGTGGTTTGCAGGGTTTGAACACTGAAGCTTTCTTT.

J is TRBJ2-1 and V is TRBV20-1; 12 bases fit TRBD1. CDR3 length: 15 amino acids. Germline-derived CDR1 and CDR2 are DFQATT and SNEGSKA (reference sequence). The V segment lost 6 bases and the J segment 5 bases; nucleotides outside the gene matches: 8. CDR3 nucleotide sequence: TGCAGTGCGAGTCCCGGGACAGGGGGCAACAATGAGCAGTTCTTC. Protein product: CSASPGTGGNNEQFF.

This clonotype occurred a few times. V and J are TRBV5-1 and TRBJ1-6; D might be TRBD1 (5 bases). Per the germline V gene, CDR1 is SGHRS and CDR2 is YFSETQ. The CDR3 length is 15 residues. Trimming took 0 bases from V and 2 from J, leaving 6 bases between them. CDR3 DNA sequence: TGCGCCAGCAGCTTGGTGGGGGCCTATAATTCACCCCTCCACTTT. This codes for CASSLVGAYNSPLHF.

The chain employs TRBV20-1 and TRBJ2-2, with D tentatively TRBD1 or TRBD2 (6 bases each). Looked up from germline, CDR1 is DFQATT and CDR2 is SNEGSKA (reference sequence). The CDR3 has 14 residues. V dropped 1 base and J dropped 4 bases, with 10 bases sitting between them. Written as DNA, the CDR3 is TGCAGTGCTAGAGGGGGGGCGGGCACCGGGGAGCTGTTTTTT. This sequence encodes CSARGGAGTGELFF.

Turning to this clonotype: This clone may be a read error of a much larger clone one base away. The CDR3 DNA reads TGCAGTGCTCCGCCACCAGGGGGCCGCTCTGGAAACACCATACATTTT. Its translation: CSAPPPGGRSGNTIHF. The rearrangement links TRBV20-1 to TRBJ1-3, with 8 positions matching TRBD1. The germline V gene encodes CDR1 DFQATT and CDR2 SNEGSKA (reference sequence). CDR3 length equals 16 residues.

A few counts support this clonotype. The chain is built from TRBV4-1 and TRBJ2-1; 10 bases are a match to TRBD2. Germline CDR1 and CDR2: MGHRA and YSYEKL. The CDR3 runs to 18 residues. Trimming removed 4 bases from V and 7 bases from J; junction bases left unmatched: 16. CDR3 sequence (DNA): TGCGCCAGCAGCCCCGCTCCCTTACGAGCGGGAGGGTTAAATGAGCAGTTCTTC. Its translation is CASSPAPLRAGGLNEQFF.

This clonotype was detected ten times or more. The junction and the germline gene differ at one end; a read error may be behind it. The CDR3 loop is CSARDGQGVSYEQYF. In DNA, the CDR3 is TGCAGTGCTCGAGACGGACAGGGGGTTTCCTACGAGCAGTACTTC. The chain couples TRBV20-1 to TRBJ2-7; 10 bases fit TRBD1. The CDR3 extends over 15 amino acids. Germline V gene sequence: CDR1 DFQATT, CDR2 SNEGSKA (reference sequence).

This clonotype turned up a few times. This rearrangement joins TRBV5-6 to TRBJ2-1; a weak D match, TRBD1 (6 bases). Trimming stripped 4 bases from V and 4 bases from J, with 15 bases between. The length of the CDR3 is 15 residues. In germline, CDR1 is SGHDT, CDR2 YYEEEE. DNA of the CDR3: TGTGCCAGCAGCCCTGACAGGTATCCGTACAATGAGCAGTTCTTC. Translating it yields CASSPDRYPYNEQFF.

This clonotype was seen more than once but under ten times. The rearrangement links TRBV12-3 or TRBV12-4 to TRBJ2-5; D ambiguous. The V gene lost 7 bases and the J gene lost 5 bases, with 14 bases spanning the gap. This CDR3 is 13 amino acids long. The CDR3 loop is CASTLGSWETQYF. The CDR3 region has the DNA TGTGCCAGCACCTTGGGCTCGTGGGAGACCCAGTACTTC.

This clonotype occurred many times. The chain joins TRBV28 to TRBJ2-7, with 12 bases that match TRBD2. CDR3 length: 16 amino acids. Trimming cost V 4 bases and J 7 bases; bases outside gene matches: 11. CDR1 and CDR2 (germline): MDHEN, SYDVKM. CDR3 DNA: TGTGCCAGCAGTTCTCCAAGACTAGCGGGAGTTCGTGAGCAGTACTTC. Its translation: CASSSPRLAGVREQYF.

This clonotype was seen repeatedly, ten times or more. The genes are TRBV29-1 and TRBJ1-4, with D possibly being TRBD1 (5 bases). V lost 6 bases, J lost 4 bases, and 6 bases lay in between. This CDR3 spans 11 amino acids. In germline, CDR1 is SQVTM, CDR2 ANQGSEA. The DNA of the CDR3 is TGCAGCGTGGGACTTAATGAAAAACTGTTTTTT. Amino acid sequence: CSVGLNEKLFF.

There are many counts of this clonotype. This may come from a read error, since a much larger clone is one base off. The gene calls are TRBV29-1 and TRBJ2-3; D not certain. The CDR3 contains 11 residues. V lost 7 bases to trimming and J lost 0 bases, with 5 bases between them. The V gene's germline CDR1 is SQVTM and CDR2 ANQGSEA. CDR3 loop: CSGDSTDTQYF. The DNA of the CDR3 is TGCAGCGGTGACAGCACAGATACGCAGTATTTT.

This clonotype was picked up many times. The genes are TRBV11-2 and TRBJ2-7; 10 bases map to TRBD2. This CDR3 has 16 amino acids. V shed 1 base, J shed 5 bases, and the junction held 8 bases outside the gene matches. CDR1 and CDR2 from the germline V gene are SGHAT and FQNNGV. CDR3 in amino acids: CASSLVFLAGDDEQYF. The CDR3 region has the DNA TGTGCCAGCAGCTTAGTTTTCCTAGCGGGAGACGACGAGCAGTACTTC.

This chain uses TRBV29-1 with TRBJ1-2; 10 bases map to TRBD1. Per germline, CDR1 SQVTM and CDR2 ANQGSEA. The CDR3 contains 14 residues. Germline trimming cut 7 bases from V and 9 bases from J; bases unmatched to any gene: 14. CDR3 nucleotide sequence: TGCAGCGCTGCCGCCGGGACAGGGGTTTCTCGCTACACCTTC. It codes for CSAAAGTGVSRYTF.

This clonotype was counted between two and nine times. The chain couples TRBV7-7 to TRBJ2-2, with 8 nucleotides matching TRBD2. The trim removed 8 bases at V and 7 bases at J, leaving 6 bases unmatched. This CDR3 spans 13 amino acids. Germline V CDR1 and CDR2: SSHAT, FNYEAQ (reference sequence). CDR3 DNA sequence: TGTGCCAGCTCCGGGGGGGAGTTCGGGGAGCTGTTTTTT. Translated: CASSGGEFGELFF.

The chain recombines TRBV7-9 with TRBJ1-5; 7 nucleotides agree with TRBD1. CDR3 size: 16 residues. J lost 2 bases, V lost 5 bases, and 9 bases had no gene match. Germline V gives CDR1 SEHNR, CDR2 FQNEAQ (reference sequence). The CDR3 protein is CASSHTRTGGNQPQHF. In DNA, the CDR3 is TGTGCCAGCAGCCACACCCGGACAGGAGGCAATCAGCCCCAGCATTTT. The full variable domain, its missing parts supplied by reference TRBV7-9 and TRBJ1-5, is DTGVSQNPRHKITKRGQNVTFRCDPISEHNRLYWYRQTLGQGPEFLTYFQNEAQLEKSRLLSDRFSAERPKGSFSTLEIQRTEQGDSAMYLCASSHTRTGGNQPQHFGDGTRLSIL.

This clonotype appeared many times. The DNA for the CDR3 is TGCAGTGCTAGAGGATGGCAGGCGAATGAGCAGTTCTTC. This codes for CSARGWQANEQFF. The chain has TRBV20-1 and TRBJ2-1, with D unclear. The V and J ends lost 1 base and 7 bases respectively, with 11 bases between them. The CDR3 sequence is 13 residues long. Per the germline V gene, CDR1 is DFQATT and CDR2 is SNEGSKA (reference sequence).

This chain links TRBV5-1 with TRBJ2-2; unclear D gene. V was clipped by 1 base and J by 1 base, with 11 bases between them. CDR3 size: 16 residues. Per germline, CDR1 SGHRS and CDR2 YFSETQ. In DNA form, the CDR3 reads TGCGCCAGCAGCTTGACCGGTATGGGGAACACCGGGGAGCTGTTTTTT. This translates into CASSLTGMGNTGELFF.

V gene TRBV20-1 combines with J gene TRBJ2-7; TRBD1 matches 9 bases. V lost 5 bases to trimming and J lost 3 bases; unmatched junction nucleotides: 14. The CDR3 runs 16 residues. Germline-derived CDR1 and CDR2 are DFQATT and SNEGSKA (reference sequence). The CDR3 coding sequence is TGCAGTGCTCGGGACAGGGTATCGGTCGACTTCTACGAGCAGTACTTC. It translates to CSARDRVSVDFYEQYF.

This clonotype has a count of ten or more. The chain joins TRBV27 to TRBJ2-1; the D gene is possibly TRBD2 (5 bases). Germline CDR1 MNHEY, CDR2 SMNVEV (reference sequence). The length of the CDR3 is 15 residues. V dropped 3 bases and J dropped 4 bases, with 13 bases sitting between them. CDR3 residues: CASSLGSDSYNEQFF. The DNA for the CDR3 is TGTGCCAGCAGTTTGGGTAGCGACTCATACAATGAGCAGTTCTTC.

This clonotype was detected ten times or more. The V gene is TRBV27, the J gene TRBJ2-1, with D possibly being TRBD1 (6 bases). Trimming shortened V by 2 bases and J by 4 bases, and 9 bases separated the two germline ends. CDR1 is MNHEY and CDR2 is SMNVEV in the germline V gene (reference sequence). The CDR3 runs 14 residues. CDR3: CASSLAGQYNEQFF. The DNA for the CDR3 is TGTGCCAGCAGTTTAGCCGGACAGTACAATGAGCAGTTCTTC.

This clonotype was recorded many times. The CDR3 region is CASQGDEPYEQYF. In nucleotides, the CDR3 is TGTGCCAGTCAAGGGGACGAACCCTACGAGCAGTACTTC. This chain joins TRBV19 and TRBJ2-7; D tentatively reads TRBD1 or TRBD2 (5 bases each). The length of the CDR3 is 13 residues. Trimming removed 8 bases at V and 2 bases at J, with 13 bases between. Germline V gene sequence: CDR1 LNHDA, CDR2 SQIVND (reference sequence).

The rearrangement joins TRBV19 to TRBJ1-1; D unresolved. This CDR3 region has 14 residues. CDR1 and CDR2 from the germline V gene are LNHDA and SQIVND (reference sequence). The V and J ends lost 1 base and 1 base respectively, with 7 bases between them. For the CDR3, the DNA is TGTGCCAGTAGTATAGGGCCGAAGAACACTGAAGCTTTCTTT. It encodes CASSIGPKNTEAFF. Using reference TRBV19 and TRBJ1-1 for the parts outside the CDR3, the full variable domain is DGGITQSPKYLFRKEGQNVTLSCEQNLNHDAMYWYRQDPGQGLRLIYYSQIVNDFQKGDIAEGYSVSREKKESFPLTVTSAQKNPTAFYLCASSIGPKNTEAFFGQGTRLTVV.

This clonotype has just a few counts. The chain couples TRBV10-2 to TRBJ2-4; D is uncertain. Germline loops: CDR1 WSHSY, CDR2 SAAADI. Trimming shortened V by 4 bases and J by 8 bases, and 9 bases separated the two germline ends. The CDR3 extends over 12 amino acids. The CDR3 sequence is CASSGPQDIQYF. CDR3 DNA: TGCGCCAGCAGTGGACCACAAGACATTCAGTACTTC.